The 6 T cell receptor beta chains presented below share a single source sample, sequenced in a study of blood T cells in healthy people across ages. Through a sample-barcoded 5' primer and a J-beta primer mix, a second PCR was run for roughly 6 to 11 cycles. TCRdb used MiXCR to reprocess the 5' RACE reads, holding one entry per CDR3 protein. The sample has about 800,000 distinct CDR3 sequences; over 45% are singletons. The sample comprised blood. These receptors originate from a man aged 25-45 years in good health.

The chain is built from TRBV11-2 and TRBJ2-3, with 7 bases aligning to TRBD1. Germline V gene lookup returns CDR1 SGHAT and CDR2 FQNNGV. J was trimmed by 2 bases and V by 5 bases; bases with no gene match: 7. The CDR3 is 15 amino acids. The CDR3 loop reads CASSTQTGTTDTQYF. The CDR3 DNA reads TGTGCCAGCAGCACCCAGACAGGGACCACAGATACGCAGTATTTT.

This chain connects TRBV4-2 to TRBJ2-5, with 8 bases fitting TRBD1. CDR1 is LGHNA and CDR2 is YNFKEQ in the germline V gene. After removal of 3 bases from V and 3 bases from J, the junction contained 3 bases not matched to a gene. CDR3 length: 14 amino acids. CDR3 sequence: CASSQTTGEETQYF. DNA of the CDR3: TGTGCCAGCAGCCAGACGACAGGGGAAGAGACCCAGTACTTC.

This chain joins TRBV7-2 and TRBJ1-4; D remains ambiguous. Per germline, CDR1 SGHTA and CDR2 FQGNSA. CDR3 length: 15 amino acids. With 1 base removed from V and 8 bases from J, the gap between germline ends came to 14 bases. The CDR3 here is CASSLGPGPDEKLFF. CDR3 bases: TGTGCCAGCAGCTTAGGGCCAGGACCGGACGAAAAACTGTTTTTT.

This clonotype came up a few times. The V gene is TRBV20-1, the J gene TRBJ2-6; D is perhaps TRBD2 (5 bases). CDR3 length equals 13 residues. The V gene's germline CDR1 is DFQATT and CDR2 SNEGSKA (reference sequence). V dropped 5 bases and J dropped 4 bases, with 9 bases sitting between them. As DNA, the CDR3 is TGCAGTGCTTGGACTGGCGGGGCCAACGTCCTGACTTTC. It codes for CSAWTGGANVLTF.

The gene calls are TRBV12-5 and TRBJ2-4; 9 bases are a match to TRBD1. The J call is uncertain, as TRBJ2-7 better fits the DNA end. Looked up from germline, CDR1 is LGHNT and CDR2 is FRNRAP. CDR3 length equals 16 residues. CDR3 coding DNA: TGTGCTAGTGGTTTGACCCCTGACAGGGGGTCAGCCGAGCAGTACTTC. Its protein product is CASGLTPDRGSAEQYF.

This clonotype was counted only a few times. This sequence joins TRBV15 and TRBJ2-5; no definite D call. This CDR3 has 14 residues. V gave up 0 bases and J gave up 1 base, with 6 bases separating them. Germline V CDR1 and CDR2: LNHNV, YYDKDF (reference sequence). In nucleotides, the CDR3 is TGTGCCACCAGCAGAGATCTCACCCAAGAGACCCAGTACTTC. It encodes CATSRDLTQETQYF.